This TCR beta chain was observed in a study of radiotherapy plus CTLA-4 blockade in lung cancer. General study findings and limits: TCR clones of tumor origin grew in blood after radiotherapy plus ipilimumab.

Measured with immunoSEQ multiplex PCR; TCRdb has only the in-frame clones, and not every one. The sample contains roughly 62,000 clones, approximately 77% of which appear only once. Turning to this clone: The antigen remains unidentified.

The clonotype was recovered from a human donor with non-small cell lung cancer who had a complete response to radiotherapy plus ipilimumab. Specimen: peripheral blood, collected from a patient treated with radiotherapy plus ipilimumab.

DNA of the CDR3: TGCAGCGTTGAAGATTCTAGGGGTTTCGATGAGCAGTTCTTC. Translating it yields CSVEDSRGFDEQFF. This chain uses TRBV29-1 with TRBJ2-1; tentative D call: TRBD1 (5 bases). The CDR3 extends over 14 amino acids. V lost 0 bases and J lost 8, with 14 bases in between. CDR1 SQVTM and CDR2 ANQGSEA come from the germline V gene.